This is a list of T cell receptor beta chains from one sample in a study of graft-versus-host responses after intestinal transplantation. Only in-frame clones appear in the TCRdb table, and some are missing; sequencing was by immunoSEQ multiplex PCR. The sample shows roughly 15,000 clones, under 40% of them seen only once. This material consisted of alloreactive CD8+ T cells from a mixed lymphocyte reaction culture, taken before intestinal transplant. Source of these receptors: a human patient who received an intestinal transplant. The CDR3 runs from the conserved cysteine through the conserved F or W. D genes are given only for firm matches. The size of a clone is reported for some rows only, either as once, few or many, or as a class for expanded clones.

-,TRBV27,-,TRBJ1-4,CASSRYRAVPFGEKLFF,TGTGCCAGCAGCCGTTACAGGGCGGTTCCATTCGGTGAAAAACTGTTTTTT
-,TRBV11-2,-,TRBJ2-7,CASSLVSTEPYEQYF,TGTGCCAGCAGCTTGGTCTCGACAGAGCCCTACGAGCAGTACTTC
-,TRBV5-1,few,TRBJ1-1,CASSLDGGNTEAFF,TGCGCCAGCAGCCTGGACGGGGGGAACACTGAAGCTTTCTTT
-,TRBV4-1,-,TRBJ1-5,CASSQLPSNQPQHF,TGCGCCAGCAGCCAACTTCCTAGCAATCAGCCCCAGCATTTT
-,TRBV7-6,-,TRBJ2-1,CASSLSGGNPYNEQFF,TGTGCCAGCAGCTTATCTGGGGGGAACCCATACAATGAGCAGTTCTTC
TRBD2,TRBV10-2,few,TRBJ2-3,CASRGGADTQYF,TGCGCCAGCAGGGGGGGGGCAGATACGCAGTATTTT
TRBD1,TRBV6-5,-,TRBJ2-7,CASSGQGGRLYEQYF,TGTGCCAGCAGTGGACAGGGGGGTCGGCTCTACGAGCAGTACTTC
-,TRBV15,-,TRBJ1-2,CATSRGGYGYTF,TGTGCCACCAGCAGAGGAGGATATGGCTACACCTTC
-,TRBV6-5,-,TRBJ2-7,CASSYSQVDEQYF,TGTGCCAGCAGTTACTCCCAGGTCGACGAGCAGTACTTC
TRBD2,TRBV27,-,TRBJ2-1,CASSRNDVSGGYNEQFF,TGTGCCAGCAGTAGGAACGACGTCAGCGGGGGCTACAATGAGCAGTTCTTC
-,TRBV6-1,few,TRBJ2-7,CASSNRMPYEQYF,TGTGCCAGCAGTAACAGGATGCCCTACGAGCAGTACTTC
-,TRBV27,-,TRBJ1-1,CASGLGTNTEAFF,TGTGCCAGCGGGCTCGGCACTAACACTGAAGCTTTCTTT
-,TRBV5-1,-,TRBJ2-7,CASSLSQGGYEQYF,TGCGCCAGCAGCTTGTCTCAGGGGGGCTACGAGCAGTACTTC
-,TRBV4-3,-,TRBJ2-5,CASSQDRGFRQETQYF,TGCGCCAGCAGCCAAGATCGGGGTTTTCGACAAGAGACCCAGTACTTC
TRBD2,TRBV27,-,TRBJ2-7,CATRLAGGKGYEQYF,TGTGCCACCAGACTAGCGGGAGGTAAGGGGTACGAGCAGTACTTC
-,TRBV10-1,-,TRBJ1-5,CASRWGAPQHF,TGCGCCAGCCGGTGGGGCGCGCCCCAGCATTTT
-,TRBV7-9,-,TRBJ1-2,CASSLASQGLYGYTF,TGTGCCAGCAGCTTAGCGAGCCAGGGACTCTATGGCTACACCTTC